What follows are 22 T cell receptor beta chains derived from one specimen sequenced in a study of glioma-infiltrating T cells. Amplification of TCR alpha and beta CDR3 regions from RNA used iRepertoire nested multiplex PCR. TCRdb re-called the multiplex PCR reads through MiXCR, storing one row per CDR3 protein. The table includes 95,000 to 110,000 distinct CDR3 sequences, less than 30% detected once. Sample: glioma tissue, nonneoplastic brain tissue, or PBMCs (not recorded which). The source is a human donor with low-grade glioma or glioblastoma, undergoing nonglioma brain surgery, or in good health (not recorded which).

This clonotype came up many times. This CDR3 is CASSFGQGSNEQFF. CDR3 DNA sequence: TGTGCCAGCAGCTTTGGACAGGGGAGCAATGAGCAGTTCTTC. The chain has TRBV7-2 and TRBJ2-1; 9 bases line up with TRBD1. V dropped 3 bases and J dropped 6; count of bases not matched to a gene: 3. CDR1 is SGHTA and CDR2 is FQGNSA in the germline V gene. This CDR3 is 14 amino acids long. Filled out from reference TRBV7-2 and TRBJ2-1, the complete variable domain reads GAGVSQSPSNKVTEKGKDVELRCDPISGHTALYWYRQSLGQGLEFLIYFQGNSAPDKSGLPSDRFSAERTGGSVSTLTIQRTQQEDSAVYLCASSFGQGSNEQFFGPGTRLTVL.

This chain joins TRBV19 and TRBJ1-5; possible D gene TRBD1, 5 bases. CDR1 is LNHDA, CDR2 SQIVND, per germline (reference sequence). Trimming took 7 bases from V and 2 from J, leaving 21 bases between them. The CDR3 spans 17 residues. CDR3 nucleotides: TGTGCCAGTACTCACTTCCGAGGGACTGGGGGCAATCAGCCCCAGCATTTT. Protein: CASTHFRGTGGNQPQHF.

This clonotype showed up just a few times. The chain couples TRBV5-1 to TRBJ2-5; 7 bases agree with TRBD2. Germline V CDR1 and CDR2: SGHRS, YFSETQ. This CDR3 contains 15 residues. V shed 4 bases, J shed 1 base, and the junction held 7 bases outside the gene matches. The CDR3 DNA follows: TGCGCCAGCAGCCTGGAGGGACTACGCCAAGAGACCCAGTACTTC. Translated, it gives CASSLEGLRQETQYF.

This clonotype was counted many times. The genes are TRBV20-1 and TRBJ1-1; no reliable D call. Trimming shortened V by 2 bases and J by 2 bases, and 12 bases separated the two germline ends. The CDR3 is made up of 14 amino acids. Per the germline V gene, CDR1 is DFQATT and CDR2 is SNEGSKA (reference sequence). CDR3 DNA: TGCAGTGCTAGACAGCTTGGCAGCAACACTGAAGCTTTCTTT. Encoded protein: CSARQLGSNTEAFF.

CDR3 sequence (DNA): TGTGCCAGCAGTGAAGAGAGGGGCTCTAACTATGGCTACACCTTC. The encoded protein is CASSEERGSNYGYTF. The gene calls are TRBV2 and TRBJ1-2, with D possibly being TRBD1 (5 bases). The CDR3 is 15 residues long. The ends were cut back, 1 base at V and 0 bases at J, with 9 bases in the middle. CDR1 and CDR2 (germline): SNHLY, FYNNEI.

Notes on this clonotype: With a much larger clone just one base away, this may be a read error. CDR3 protein: CSARETGALYKPQHF. The CDR3 DNA reads as TGCAGTGCTAGAGAAACGGGGGCGTTATATAAGCCCCAGCATTTT. This chain connects TRBV20-1 to TRBJ1-5, with D possibly TRBD1 on 6 matching bases. From germline, CDR1 is DFQATT and CDR2 SNEGSKA (reference sequence). The CDR3 contains 15 residues. V was clipped by 0 bases and J by 8 bases, with 17 bases between them.

The gene calls are TRBV7-3 and TRBJ2-5; perhaps TRBD1 as D (7 bases). V shed 5 bases and J shed 3 bases, with 13 bases lying between them. This CDR3 spans 14 amino acids. Germline V gene sequence: CDR1 SGHTA, CDR2 FQGTGA. CDR3: CASSQGGTEETQYF. CDR3 coding DNA: TGTGCCAGCAGCCAAGGCGGGACAGAAGAGACCCAGTACTTC.

The chain uses TRBV12-3 or TRBV12-4 and TRBJ1-1; 7 bases match TRBD1. The CDR3 is made up of 13 amino acids. V shed 10 bases, J shed 1 base, and the junction held 6 bases outside the gene matches. CDR3 loop: CATTGAGNTEAFF. The CDR3 DNA is TGTGCCACTACAGGGGCAGGGAACACTGAAGCTTTCTTT.

To note about this clonotype: It may be a read error: a sequence one base away is much more abundant. The chain recombines TRBV6-1 with TRBJ1-2; the D is unclear. This CDR3 spans 14 amino acids. Germline CDR1 reads MNHNS; CDR2 reads SASEGT. The V end lost 7 bases, the J end lost 6 bases, and 18 bases lay between the germline ends. The CDR3 DNA follows: TGTGCCAGCAATAGCCGGCTGTGGACGGATGGCTACACCTTC. It translates to CASNSRLWTDGYTF.

This clonotype was picked up many times. The rearrangement joins TRBV4-3 to TRBJ1-5; D is perhaps TRBD1 (5 bases). With 3 bases removed from V and 5 bases from J, the gap between germline ends came to 14 bases. From germline, CDR1 is LGHNA and CDR2 YSLEER. The CDR3 has 15 amino acids. The CDR3 DNA is TGCGCCAGCAGCCAGCAGATCGGGGGTTATCAGCCCCAGCATTTT. This gives the protein CASSQQIGGYQPQHF.

This clonotype was observed at least ten times. This chain joins TRBV6-1 and TRBJ2-3, with TRBD2 matching over 10 bases. This CDR3 region has 16 residues. CDR1 and CDR2 from the germline V gene are MNHNS and SASEGT. V was pared by 4 bases and J by 6 bases, with 10 bases of the junction left unmatched. CDR3 sequence (DNA): TGTGCCAGCAGTGGCTTAGCGGGGGGCCCGTTTGATACGCAGTATTTT. It translates to CASSGLAGGPFDTQYF.

This clonotype was counted ten times or more. The rearrangement links TRBV2 to TRBJ2-3; D possibly corresponds to TRBD1 (6 bases). Deletions cut 5 bases from V and 0 bases from J, with 9 bases between. The CDR3 contains 14 residues. The germline CDR1 and CDR2 sequences are SNHLY and FYNNEI. The DNA for the CDR3 is TGTGCCAGCAGTTGGACAGCTAGCACAGATACGCAGTATTTT. Its protein is CASSWTASTDTQYF.

In regard to this clonotype: With a much larger clone just one base away, this may be a read error. The rearrangement joins TRBV3-1 to TRBJ1-6; unclear D gene. The germline V gene encodes CDR1 LGHDT and CDR2 YNNKEL (reference sequence). CDR3 size: 13 residues. This CDR3 is CASNQEGNSPLHF. The CDR3 DNA is TGTGCCAGCAACCAAGAAGGGAACTCACCCCTCCACTTT.

The chain carries TRBV18 and TRBJ1-6, with TRBD1 as a possible D gene (5 bases). CDR1 is KGHSH and CDR2 is LQKENI in the germline V gene. The CDR3 runs 14 residues. V was shortened by 3 bases and J by 6 bases, with 9 bases between the two germline ends. The CDR3 nucleotides read TGTGCCAGCTCACCGGGACTCAGTAATTCACCCCTCCACTTT. Translating it yields CASSPGLSNSPLHF. The variable domain in full, completed from reference TRBV18 and TRBJ1-6, reads NAGVMQNPRHLVRRRGQEARLRCSPMKGHSHVYWYRQLPEEGLKFMVYLQKENIIDESGMPKERFSAEFPKEGPSILRIQQVVRGDSAAYFCASSPGLSNSPLHFGNGTRLTVT.

This clonotype was seen at least ten times. The rearrangement joins TRBV4-1 to TRBJ2-5; TRBD1 might be the D (5 bases). This CDR3 is built from 16 residues. Germline CDR1 reads MGHRA; CDR2 reads YSYEKL. The V end lost 1 base, the J end lost 1 base, and 13 bases lay between the germline ends. The CDR3 is CASSQAPTGSQETQYF. The CDR3 DNA follows: TGCGCCAGCAGCCAAGCCCCCACAGGTTCCCAAGAGACCCAGTACTTC.

This clonotype was detected ten times or more. The chain carries TRBV3-1 and TRBJ1-3; D is ambiguous. Trimming stripped 4 bases from V and 4 bases from J, with 5 bases between. The length of the CDR3 is 12 residues. Germline V CDR1 and CDR2: LGHDT, YNNKEL (reference sequence). The CDR3 DNA is TGTGCCAGCAGCCCCGAGGGAAACACCATATATTTT. This sequence encodes CASSPEGNTIYF.

This clonotype was detected only a few times. The V call is TRBV10-2, the J call TRBJ1-4; D remains ambiguous. The germline V gene has CDR1 WSHSY and CDR2 SAAADI. This CDR3 region has 14 residues. Trimming removed 4 bases at V and 0 bases at J, with 6 bases between. CDR3 amino acids: CASSGPATNEKLFF. The CDR3 DNA reads as TGCGCCAGCAGTGGGCCTGCAACTAATGAAAAACTGTTTTTT.

Worth noting for this clonotype: A much larger clone sits a single nucleotide away, making a read error possible. The J gene is TRBJ1-5, the V gene TRBV2; no reliable D call. The CDR3 is made up of 12 amino acids. Looked up from germline, CDR1 is SNHLY and CDR2 is FYNNEI. Trimming left V 8 bases short and J 3 bases short, with 8 bases between. CDR3 sequence (DNA): TGTGCCAGCGTGGTGTACAATCAGCCCCAGCATTTT. Protein sequence: CASVVYNQPQHF. Filled out from reference TRBV2 and TRBJ1-5, the complete variable domain reads EPEVTQTPSHQVTQMGQEVILRCVPISNHLYFYWYRQILGQKVEFLVSFYNNEISEKSEIFDDQFSVERPDGSNFTLKIRSTKLEDSAMYFCASVVYNQPQHFGDGTRLSIL.

This clonotype was seen many times. The gene calls are TRBV25-1 and TRBJ2-1, with 9 bases aligning to TRBD1. After removal of 6 bases from V and 0 bases from J, the junction contained 3 bases not matched to a gene. CDR3 length equals 15 residues. Germline loops: CDR1 MGHDK, CDR2 SYGVNS. DNA for the CDR3: TGTGCCAGCAGCCGGGGACAGGGCTCCTACAATGAGCAGTTCTTC. Its translation: CASSRGQGSYNEQFF.

Concerning this clonotype: This sequence may be a read error, since a much larger clone differs from it by one base. This chain joins TRBV20-1 and TRBJ2-1; tentatively, D is TRBD2 (7 bases). Germline V gene lookup returns CDR1 DFQATT and CDR2 SNEGSKA (reference sequence). The CDR3 extends over 15 amino acids. Trimming removed 3 bases at V and 8 bases at J, with 20 bases between. In nucleotides, the CDR3 is TGCAGTGCTAGTCGGACTAGAGGGGGGGCTTATGAGCAGTTCTTC. Amino acids: CSASRTRGGAYEQFF.

This clonotype was counted a single time. A much larger clone is a single base away; this may be a read error. The rearrangement uses TRBV6-2 or TRBV6-3 and TRBJ2-3, with TRBD2 matching 8 bases. CDR3 length: 16 residues. Germline V CDR1 and CDR2: MNHEY, SVGEGT. The ends lost 8 bases at V and 5 bases at J; junction bases unmatched: 15. Here the CDR3 reads CASVFYSGDVRDTQYF. CDR3 sequence (DNA): TGTGCCAGCGTTTTTTATAGCGGGGATGTCAGAGATACGCAGTATTTT.

This clonotype is a singleton in its sample. The gene calls are TRBV5-6 and TRBJ2-5; weak D call: TRBD2 (5 bases). Germline lookup yields CDR1 SGHDT and CDR2 YYEEEE. This CDR3 is built from 14 residues. Trimming removed 0 bases from V and 4 bases from J, with 10 bases in between. The CDR3, as DNA: TGTGCCAGCAGCTTGGTGGACTCCGGAGAGACCCAGTACTTC. Its translation is CASSLVDSGETQYF.